What follows are 27 T cell receptor beta chains derived from one specimen sequenced in a study of long-term antiretroviral therapy in people with HIV. Survey-level immunoSEQ v3.0 assays were run. Sequencing was performed with immunoSEQ multiplex PCR; in TCRdb, only in-frame clones are kept and a portion is missing. The sample has 30,000 to 40,000 clones; 83% are singletons. Specimen: unsorted PBMCs, collected 0.4 years before starting antiretroviral therapy. Receptors originate from a young man with HIV.

The genes are TRBV29-1 and TRBJ1-1, with D possibly matching TRBD1 (5 bases). Germline V gene lookup returns CDR1 SQVTM and CDR2 ANQGSEA. CDR3 length: 12 amino acids. V was pared by 5 bases and J by 1 base, with 8 bases between. The CDR3 protein is CSVNRRNTEAFF. CDR3 sequence (DNA): TGCAGCGTTAACAGGAGGAACACTGAAGCTTTCTTT.

V and J are TRBV5-1 and TRBJ1-2, with TRBD1 identical over 7 bases. The CDR3 length is 15 residues. Trimming took 1 base from V and 7 from J; bases not matched to a gene: 10. From germline, CDR1 is SGHRS and CDR2 YFSETQ. In DNA form, the CDR3 reads TGCGCCAGCAGCTTGAATGAGGGGCAGGGGGTTGGCTACACCTTC. Translated, it gives CASSLNEGQGVGYTF.

The gene calls are TRBV2 and TRBJ1-2; unclear D gene. The V end was cut by 6 bases, the J end by 1 base, with 3 bases between. Germline V lookup: CDR1 SNHLY, CDR2 FYNNEI. The CDR3 sequence is 11 residues long. The CDR3 nucleotides are TGTGCCAGCAGGGTTAACTATGGCTACACCTTC. This gives the protein CASRVNYGYTF.

The CDR3 is CAISTLQGQYYNEQFF. The CDR3 nucleotides read TGTGCCATCAGCACCTTACAGGGACAGTATTACAATGAGCAGTTCTTC. The V call is TRBV10-3, the J call TRBJ2-1, with 7 bases matching TRBD1. With V trimmed by 6 bases and J by 4 bases, 12 bases remained unmatched. The length of the CDR3 is 16 residues. CDR1 ENHRY and CDR2 SYGVKD come from the germline V gene.

The rearrangement links TRBV28 to TRBJ2-7; perhaps TRBD1 as D (6 bases). The germline V gene encodes CDR1 MDHEN and CDR2 SYDVKM. The CDR3 length is 17 residues. V lost 10 bases and J 1 base, leaving 26 bases between the germline ends. CDR3 protein: CATTTDLGARISYEQYF. As DNA, the CDR3 is TGTGCCACCACCACCGACCTGGGGGCCCGAATATCCTACGAGCAGTACTTC. Full variable domain (rest looked up from reference TRBV28 and TRBJ2-7): DVKVTQSSRYLVKRTGEKVFLECVQDMDHENMFWYRQDPGLGLRLIYFSYDVKMKEKGDIPEGYSVSREKKERFSLILESASTNQTSMYLCATTTDLGARISYEQYFGPGTRLTVT.

The rearrangement uses TRBV7-2 and TRBJ2-1; the D gene is possibly TRBD1 (5 bases). Trimming cost V 4 bases and J 8 bases, with 12 bases left between them. The CDR3 totals 13 residues. From germline, CDR1 is SGHTA and CDR2 FQGNSA. The DNA of the CDR3 is TGTGCCAGCAGCTCAGGGCACTTGGATGAGCAGTTCTTC. Translating it yields CASSSGHLDEQFF.

The chain uses TRBV5-1 and TRBJ1-4; TRBD1 matches at 11 bases. V shed 3 bases, J shed 0 bases, and the junction held 1 base outside the gene matches. Germline-derived CDR1 and CDR2 are SGHRS and YFSETQ. This CDR3 region has 16 residues. The DNA of the CDR3 is TGCGCCAGCAGCTCGGGACAGGGGGCAACTAATGAAAAACTGTTTTTT. Amino acids: CASSSGQGATNEKLFF.

The CDR3 loop is CASSPSLPGELFF. The CDR3 nucleotides read TGTGCCAGCAGTCCCTCTCTTCCCGGGGAGCTGTTTTTT. The V gene is TRBV6-6, the J gene TRBJ2-2; D unclear. V lost 5 bases, J lost 6 bases, and 10 bases lay in between. Per germline, CDR1 MNHNY and CDR2 SVGAGI (reference sequence). There are 13 residues in the CDR3.

The V call is TRBV27, the J call TRBJ2-1; D gene uncertain. The germline V gene has CDR1 MNHEY and CDR2 SMNVEV (reference sequence). This CDR3 has 15 amino acids. With 8 bases removed from V and 5 bases from J, the gap between germline ends came to 19 bases. This CDR3 reads CASGMASLGNNEQFF. The DNA for the CDR3 is TGTGCCAGCGGGATGGCGTCTTTGGGGAACAATGAGCAGTTCTTC.

This clone occurred a few times. V is TRBV6-5 and J is TRBJ1-5; TRBD1 matches 8 bases. V lost 6 bases, J lost 6 bases, and 10 bases stayed unmatched. The CDR3 runs 15 residues. Looked up from germline, CDR1 is MNHEY and CDR2 is SVGAGI. CDR3 nucleotide sequence: TGTGCCAGCAGCCACGACAGGGGAATGGGTCAGCCCCAGCATTTT. Translating gives CASSHDRGMGQPQHF.

The chain has TRBV13 and TRBJ2-3, with 16 positions matching TRBD2. This CDR3 comprises 17 residues. With V trimmed by 5 bases and J by 6 bases, 8 bases remained unmatched. Germline-derived CDR1 and CDR2 are PRHDT and FYEKMQ (reference sequence). The CDR3 loop is CASSTGLAGGPGDTQYF. The CDR3 region has the DNA TGTGCCAGCAGCACGGGACTAGCGGGGGGGCCCGGCGATACGCAGTATTTT.

This chain connects TRBV10-3 to TRBJ2-1; TRBD2 matches at 9 bases. J lost 10 bases, V lost 2 bases, and 12 bases had no gene match. The CDR3 sequence is 16 residues long. Germline-derived CDR1 and CDR2 are ENHRY and SYGVKD. CDR3 sequence: CAISEREAGGPAEQFF. The CDR3 DNA follows: TGTGCCATCAGTGAGAGGGAAGCGGGGGGTCCCGCAGAGCAGTTCTTC.

As for this clone: The junction departs from the called germline gene at one end, perhaps through a read error. DNA of the CDR3: TGCGCCAGCAGCCAAGGCGGGACTAGCGAGACGGGAGGTACGCAGTATTTT. Translating it yields CASSQGGTSETGGTQYF. The chain recombines TRBV5-4 with TRBJ2-3; 10 bases are a match to TRBD2. From germline, CDR1 is SGHNT and CDR2 YYREEE (reference sequence). The CDR3 consists of 17 residues. Based on the CDR3 plus reference TRBV5-4 and TRBJ2-3, the full variable domain is ETGVTQSPTHLIKTRGQQVTLRCSSQSGHNTVSWYQQALGQGPQFIFQYYREEENGRGNFPPRFSGLQFPNYSSELNVNALELDDSALYLCASSQGGTSETGGTQYFGPGTRLTVL.

The chain joins TRBV7-2 to TRBJ2-1, with 9 bases identical to TRBD1. CDR1 is SGHTA, CDR2 FQGNSA, per germline. V dropped 5 bases and J dropped 8; count of bases not matched to a gene: 7. There are 14 residues in the CDR3. The CDR3 loop is CASSLRRTGDEQFF. The CDR3 bases are TGTGCCAGCAGCCTACGCCGGACAGGGGATGAGCAGTTCTTC.

This chain joins TRBV28 and TRBJ2-1; TRBD2 matches at 10 bases. The CDR3 is 12 residues long. V was clipped by 6 bases and J by 10 bases; unmatched bases: 3. CDR1 MDHEN and CDR2 SYDVKM come from the germline V gene. CDR3 coding DNA: TGTGCCAGCAGCATACTAGCGGGGGAGCAGTTCTTC. Its translation is CASSILAGEQFF.

The rearrangement uses TRBV29-1 and TRBJ2-2; D is unclear. Per the germline V gene, CDR1 is SQVTM and CDR2 is ANQGSEA. V lost 0 bases and J lost 2, with 10 bases in between. The CDR3 sequence is 15 residues long. The CDR3 coding sequence is TGCAGCGTTGAAGATCGTAGGAGAAACACCGGGGAGCTGTTTTTT. Protein sequence: CSVEDRRRNTGELFF.

The chain is built from TRBV6-1 and TRBJ2-1; D might be TRBD2 (6 bases). The CDR3 spans 16 residues. Per the germline V gene, CDR1 is MNHNS and CDR2 is SASEGT. Trimming removed 3 bases at V and 4 bases at J, with 16 bases between. The CDR3 DNA is TGTGCCAGCAGTGACCCATGGAGGGCCTTTTACAATGAGCAGTTCTTC. This gives the protein CASSDPWRAFYNEQFF.

In this sample, this clone turned up a few times. The same CDR3 arises from other DNA sequences in this sample as well. The CDR3 loop reads CASSLPSSNQPQHF. In DNA, the CDR3 is TGTGCCAGCAGCCTCCCGTCCAGCAATCAGCCCCAGCATTTT. The rearrangement joins TRBV28 to TRBJ1-5; D is undetermined. Germline CDR1 MDHEN, CDR2 SYDVKM. The CDR3 has 14 residues. The V end lost 6 bases, the J end lost 1 base, and 10 bases lay between the germline ends.

The gene calls are TRBV27 and TRBJ2-7, with TRBD1 identical over 7 bases. Per the germline V gene, CDR1 is MNHEY and CDR2 is SMNVEV (reference sequence). The CDR3 extends over 13 amino acids. J gave up 4 bases and V 2 bases, and 2 bases lay outside the gene matches. The CDR3 sequence is CASSLGTVYEQYF. CDR3 nucleotides: TGTGCCAGCAGTTTAGGGACAGTGTACGAGCAGTACTTC.

V usage is TRBV5-1 and J usage is TRBJ1-5; TRBD1 agrees at 7 bases. The germline CDR1 and CDR2 sequences are SGHRS and YFSETQ. Germline trimming cut 7 bases from V and 0 bases from J; bases unmatched to any gene: 10. The CDR3 loop spans 16 amino acids. CDR3 loop: CASGSRDSNSNQPQHF. For the CDR3, the DNA is TGCGCCAGCGGAAGTCGGGACAGCAATAGCAATCAGCCCCAGCATTTT.

The J gene is TRBJ1-3, the V gene TRBV9, with D uncertain. V was shortened by 0 bases and J by 3 bases, with 10 bases between the two germline ends. The CDR3 loop spans 15 amino acids. Germline V gene lookup returns CDR1 SGDLS and CDR2 YYNGEE. DNA of the CDR3: TGTGCCAGCAGCGTAGGCGGTCAAGTTGGAAACACCATATATTTT. Encoded protein: CASSVGGQVGNTIYF.

The genes are TRBV6-6 and TRBJ2-7; possibly TRBD2 for D (5 bases). The CDR3 is 11 residues long. In germline, CDR1 is MNHNY, CDR2 SVGAGI (reference sequence). Trimming stripped 6 bases from V and 6 bases from J, with 9 bases between. In DNA form, the CDR3 reads TGTGCCAGCAGAGCCCGGGGCGAGCAGTACTTC. Amino acid sequence: CASRARGEQYF.

This chain joins TRBV7-3 and TRBJ2-1, with 16 bases lining up with TRBD2. The CDR3 extends over 20 amino acids. Germline loops: CDR1 SGHTA, CDR2 FQGTGA. With V trimmed by 2 bases and J by 4 bases, 11 bases remained unmatched. The CDR3 DNA reads as TGTGCCAGCAGCTTAGGTGCTGGGACTAGCGGGGGGGCCCTTTACAATGAGCAGTTCTTC. Its translation is CASSLGAGTSGGALYNEQFF. The whole variable domain, filled in from reference TRBV7-3 and TRBJ2-1, reads GAGVSQTPSNKVTEKGKYVELRCDPISGHTALYWYRQSLGQGPEFLIYFQGTGAADDSGLPNDRFFAVRPEGSVSTLKIQRTERGDSAVYLCASSLGAGTSGGALYNEQFFGPGTRLTVL.

The chain employs TRBV5-1 and TRBJ2-1; D is uncertain. The CDR3 is 15 residues long. Germline-derived CDR1 and CDR2 are SGHRS and YFSETQ. V lost 0 bases and J lost 7, with 14 bases in between. The CDR3 DNA reads TGCGCCAGCAGCTTGGGTCCCAGAAGCCCAAATGAGCAGTTCTTC. Translated: CASSLGPRSPNEQFF.

The rearrangement uses TRBV10-3 and TRBJ1-1; weak D call: TRBD1 (5 bases). The CDR3 totals 17 residues. The V gene's germline CDR1 is ENHRY and CDR2 SYGVKD. V shed 0 bases and J shed 0 bases, with 14 bases lying between them. In DNA, the CDR3 is TGTGCCATCAGTGAGTCGATGGGAACAGGCATGAACACTGAAGCTTTCTTT. This translates into CAISESMGTGMNTEAFF.

V gene TRBV29-1 combines with J gene TRBJ2-7; the D gene is possibly TRBD2 (6 bases). From germline, CDR1 is SQVTM and CDR2 ANQGSEA. V gave up 3 bases and J gave up 3 bases, with 6 bases separating them. The CDR3 loop spans 11 amino acids. In DNA form, the CDR3 reads TGCAGCGTTGAGGAGGGCTACGAGCAGTACTTC. It specifies CSVEEGYEQYF.

The V gene is TRBV18, the J gene TRBJ2-2; 7 bases agree with TRBD1. J lost 7 bases, V lost 4 bases, and 3 bases had no gene match. This CDR3 region has 13 residues. Germline V gene sequence: CDR1 KGHSH, CDR2 LQKENI. This CDR3 reads CASSQTGYGELFF. The CDR3 nucleotides are TGTGCCAGCTCACAGACAGGGTACGGGGAGCTGTTTTTT.